This TCR beta chain was sequenced in a study of low-dose radiotherapy and immunotherapy resistance in tumors. Overall study context: Across 26 weeks, 13 Gy in total went to Cohort 2, delivered as 1 Gy per fraction every two weeks. Patients were on oral aspirin 300 mg taken daily for four cycles from cycle 1 day 1.

The CDR3 covers 14 residues. Germline V gene data show CDR1 as MRHNA and CDR2 as SNTAGT. The V and J ends lost 2 bases and 0 bases respectively, with 2 bases between them. This clonotype has just a few counts. Primers used for first-strand cDNA, a TRAV- and TRBV-specific set, covered both alpha and beta chains. PCR amplification of the TCRs was performed with Phusion for approximately 20 PCR cycles, and it relied on a constant-region primer together with a V-primer adapter. The mRNA that was isolated underwent amplification by in vitro transcription. TCRdb recomputed calls from the reads with MiXCR, one row per CDR3 protein. The table shows fewer than 6,500 distinct CDR3 sequences, with around 84% occurring only once.

The rearrangement links TRBV6-4 to TRBJ2-6; D is uncertain. The sequence was obtained from a human donor with advanced metastatic prostate, ovarian, gallbladder or colorectal cancer (not recorded which). This table probably holds off-target reads from a library built for another chain. The CDR3 nucleotides are TGTGCCAGCAGTGACGACTCTGGGGCCAACGTCCTGACTTTC. Translation gives CASSDDSGANVLTF.